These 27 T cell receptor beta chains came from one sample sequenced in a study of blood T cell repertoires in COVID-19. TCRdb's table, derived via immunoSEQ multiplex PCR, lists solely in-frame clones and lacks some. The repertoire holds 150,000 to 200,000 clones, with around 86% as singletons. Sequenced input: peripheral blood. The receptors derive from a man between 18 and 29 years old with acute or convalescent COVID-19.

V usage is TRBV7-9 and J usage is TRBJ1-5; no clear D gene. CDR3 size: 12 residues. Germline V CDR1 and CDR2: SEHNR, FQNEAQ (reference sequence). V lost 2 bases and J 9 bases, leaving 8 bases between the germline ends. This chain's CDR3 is CASSLSSGPQHF. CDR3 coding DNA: TGTGCCAGCAGCTTAAGTAGCGGGCCCCAGCATTTT.

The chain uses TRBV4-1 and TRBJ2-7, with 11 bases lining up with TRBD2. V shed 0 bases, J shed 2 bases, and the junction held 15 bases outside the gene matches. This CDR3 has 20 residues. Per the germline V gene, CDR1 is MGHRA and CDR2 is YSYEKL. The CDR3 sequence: CASSQEATSGGLDETYEQYV. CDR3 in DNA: TGCGCCAGCAGCCAAGAGGCCACTAGCGGGGGCCTCGACGAAACCTACGAGCAGTACGTC.

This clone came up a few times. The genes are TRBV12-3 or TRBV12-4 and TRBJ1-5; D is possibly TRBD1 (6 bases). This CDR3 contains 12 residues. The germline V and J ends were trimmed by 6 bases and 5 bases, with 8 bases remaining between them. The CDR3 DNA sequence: TGTGCCAGCAGCTACAGGGATCAGCCCCAGCATTTT. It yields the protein CASSYRDQPQHF.

The CDR3 sequence: CATSGGTRGNQPQHF. CDR3 DNA sequence: TGTGCCACCAGTGGTGGGACACGGGGCAATCAGCCCCAGCATTTT. V is TRBV24-1 and J is TRBJ1-5; D might be TRBD1 (6 bases). Trimming shortened V by 5 bases and J by 2 bases, and 12 bases separated the two germline ends. The CDR3 contains 15 residues. Germline V gene lookup returns CDR1 KGHDR and CDR2 SFDVKD.

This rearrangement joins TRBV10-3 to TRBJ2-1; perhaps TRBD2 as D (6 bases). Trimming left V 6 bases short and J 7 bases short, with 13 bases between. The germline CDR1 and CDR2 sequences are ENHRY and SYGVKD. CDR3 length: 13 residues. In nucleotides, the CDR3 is TGTGCCATCAGCGGTCCGGGGGATAATGAGCAGTTCTTC. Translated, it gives CAISGPGDNEQFF.

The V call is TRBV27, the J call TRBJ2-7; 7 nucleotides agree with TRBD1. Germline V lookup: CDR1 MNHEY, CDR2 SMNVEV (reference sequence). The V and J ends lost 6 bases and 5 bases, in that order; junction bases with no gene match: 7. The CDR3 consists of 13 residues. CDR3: CASRKTGSHEQYF. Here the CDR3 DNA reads TGTGCCAGCAGAAAGACAGGGTCCCACGAGCAGTACTTC.

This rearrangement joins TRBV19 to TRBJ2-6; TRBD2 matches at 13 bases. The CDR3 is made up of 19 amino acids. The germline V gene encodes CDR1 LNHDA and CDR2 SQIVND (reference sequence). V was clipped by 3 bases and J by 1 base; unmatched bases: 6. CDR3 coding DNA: TGTGCCAGTAGTATCGGACTAGCGGGGGCCATATCTGGGGCCAACGTCCTGACTTTC. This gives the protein CASSIGLAGAISGANVLTF.

The CDR3 DNA reads TGTGCCAGCTCAGAAGGGACAGGGGCTGGAAACACCATATATTTT. Residues: CASSEGTGAGNTIYF. The chain combines TRBV18 with TRBJ1-3; 10 bases map to TRBD1. The CDR3 spans 15 residues. After removal of 5 bases from V and 2 bases from J, the junction contained 3 bases not matched to a gene. Germline V gives CDR1 KGHSH, CDR2 LQKENI.

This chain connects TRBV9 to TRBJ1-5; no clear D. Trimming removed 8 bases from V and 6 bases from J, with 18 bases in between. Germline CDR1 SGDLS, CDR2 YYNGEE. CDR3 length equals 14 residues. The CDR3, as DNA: TGTGCCAGACCCCCGGCCGGAGCGTCTCAGCCCCAGCATTTT. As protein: CARPPAGASQPQHF.

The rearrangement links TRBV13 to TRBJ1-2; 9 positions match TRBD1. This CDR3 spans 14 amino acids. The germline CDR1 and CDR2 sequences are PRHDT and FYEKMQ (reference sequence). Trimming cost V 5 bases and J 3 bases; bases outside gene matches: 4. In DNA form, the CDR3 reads TGTGCCAGCAGCCGGACAGGGGTTTACTATGGCTACACCTTC. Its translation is CASSRTGVYYGYTF.

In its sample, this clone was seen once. The CDR3 loop is CASSYSPQDYGYTF. DNA of the CDR3: TGTGCCAGCAGTTACTCCCCACAGGACTATGGCTACACCTTC. This chain uses TRBV6-6 with TRBJ1-2, with TRBD1 as a possible D gene (5 bases). V lost 0 bases and J lost 3, with 8 bases in between. The CDR3 loop spans 14 amino acids. CDR1 and CDR2 from the germline V gene are MNHNY and SVGAGI (reference sequence).

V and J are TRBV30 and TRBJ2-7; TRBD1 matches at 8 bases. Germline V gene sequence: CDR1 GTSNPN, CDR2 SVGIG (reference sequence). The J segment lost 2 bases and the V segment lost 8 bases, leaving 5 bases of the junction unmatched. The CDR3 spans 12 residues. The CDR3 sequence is CARSTGAYEQYF. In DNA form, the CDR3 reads TGTGCCCGCTCGACAGGGGCCTACGAGCAGTACTTC.

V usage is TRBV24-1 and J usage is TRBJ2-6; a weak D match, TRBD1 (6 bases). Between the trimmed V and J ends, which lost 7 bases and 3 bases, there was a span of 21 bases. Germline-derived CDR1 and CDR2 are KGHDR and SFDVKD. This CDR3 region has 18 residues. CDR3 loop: CATSPSTGLGVGANVLTF. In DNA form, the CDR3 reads TGTGCCACCAGCCCCTCCACAGGGCTCGGGGTTGGGGCCAACGTCCTGACTTTC.

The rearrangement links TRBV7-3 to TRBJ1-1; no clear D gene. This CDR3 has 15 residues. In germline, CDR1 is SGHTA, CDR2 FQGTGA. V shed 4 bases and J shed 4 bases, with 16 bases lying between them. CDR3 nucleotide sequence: TGTGCCAGCAGCTCTAGCAATGGGGTGCTCACTGAAGCTTTCTTT. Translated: CASSSSNGVLTEAFF.

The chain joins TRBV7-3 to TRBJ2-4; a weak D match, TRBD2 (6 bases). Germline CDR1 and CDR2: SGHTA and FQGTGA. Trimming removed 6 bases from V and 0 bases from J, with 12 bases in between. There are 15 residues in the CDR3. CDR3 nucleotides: TGTGCCAGCAGGCGGGACCAACTAGCCAAAAACATTCAGTACTTC. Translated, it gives CASRRDQLAKNIQYF.

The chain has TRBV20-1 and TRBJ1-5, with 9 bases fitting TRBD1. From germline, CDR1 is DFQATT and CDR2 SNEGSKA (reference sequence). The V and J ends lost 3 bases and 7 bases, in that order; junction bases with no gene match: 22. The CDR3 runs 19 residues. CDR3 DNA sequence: TGCAGTGCTAGTCTTCCTCGATATTCCGGGACAGGGCTTGAGCAGCCCCAGCATTTT. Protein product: CSASLPRYSGTGLEQPQHF.

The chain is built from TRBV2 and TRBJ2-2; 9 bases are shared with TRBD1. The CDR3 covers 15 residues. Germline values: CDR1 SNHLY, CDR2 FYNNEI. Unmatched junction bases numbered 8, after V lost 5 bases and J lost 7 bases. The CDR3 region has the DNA TGTGCCAGCAGTTCAACCGGGACAGGGCACGGGGAGCTGTTTTTT. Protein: CASSSTGTGHGELFF.

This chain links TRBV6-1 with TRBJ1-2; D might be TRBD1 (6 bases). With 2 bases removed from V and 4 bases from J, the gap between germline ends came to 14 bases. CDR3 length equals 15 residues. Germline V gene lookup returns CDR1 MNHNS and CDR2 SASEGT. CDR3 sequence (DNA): TGTGCCAGCAGTGAAAAACGGACAGCAGCCTATGGCTACACCTTC. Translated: CASSEKRTAAYGYTF.

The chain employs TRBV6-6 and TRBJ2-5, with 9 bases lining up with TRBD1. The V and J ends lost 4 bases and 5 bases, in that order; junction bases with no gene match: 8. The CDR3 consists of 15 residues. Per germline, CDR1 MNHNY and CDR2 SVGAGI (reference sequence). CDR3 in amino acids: CASSFQTGGRETQYF. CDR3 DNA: TGTGCCAGCAGTTTCCAAACAGGGGGCCGGGAGACCCAGTACTTC.

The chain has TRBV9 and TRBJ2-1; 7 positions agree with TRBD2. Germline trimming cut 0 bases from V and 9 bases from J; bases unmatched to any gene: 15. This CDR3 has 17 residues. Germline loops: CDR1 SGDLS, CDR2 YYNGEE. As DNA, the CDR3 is TGTGCCAGCAGCGTAGGTCATACTGGGGGAGGGTTTGGTGAGCAGTTCTTC. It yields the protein CASSVGHTGGGFGEQFF.

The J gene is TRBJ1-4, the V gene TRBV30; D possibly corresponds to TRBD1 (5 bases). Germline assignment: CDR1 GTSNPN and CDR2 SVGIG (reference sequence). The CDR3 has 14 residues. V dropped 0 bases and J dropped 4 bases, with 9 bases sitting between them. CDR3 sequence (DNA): TGTGCCTGGAGTGTCCCAGGGTATAATGAAAAACTGTTTTTT. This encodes CAWSVPGYNEKLFF. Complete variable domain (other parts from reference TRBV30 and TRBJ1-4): SQTIHQWPATLVQPVGSPLSLECTVEGTSNPNLYWYRQAAGRGLQLLFYSVGIGQISSEVPQNLSASRPQDRQFILSSKKLLLSDSGFYLCAWSVPGYNEKLFFGSGTQLSVL.

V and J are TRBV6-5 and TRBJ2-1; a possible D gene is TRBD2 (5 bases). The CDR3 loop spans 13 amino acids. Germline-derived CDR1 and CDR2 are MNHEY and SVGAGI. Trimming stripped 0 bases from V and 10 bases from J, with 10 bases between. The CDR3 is CASSYSEAGEQFF. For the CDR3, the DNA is TGTGCCAGCAGTTACTCGGAGGCTGGAGAGCAGTTCTTC.

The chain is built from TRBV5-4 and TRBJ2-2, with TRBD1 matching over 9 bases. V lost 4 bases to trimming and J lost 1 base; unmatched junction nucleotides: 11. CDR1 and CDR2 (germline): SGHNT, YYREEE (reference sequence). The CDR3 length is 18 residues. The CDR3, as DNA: TGTGCCAGCAGCGTATCTCTTCCGGGACAGGGGAACACCGGGGAGCTGTTTTTT. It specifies CASSVSLPGQGNTGELFF.

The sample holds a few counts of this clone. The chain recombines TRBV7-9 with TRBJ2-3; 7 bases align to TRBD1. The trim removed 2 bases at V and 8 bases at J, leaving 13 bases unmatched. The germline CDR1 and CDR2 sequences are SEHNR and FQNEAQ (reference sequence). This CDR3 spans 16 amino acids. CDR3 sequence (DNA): TGTGCCAGCAGCTTAAGCCCAGGTGGGGACAGCGCTACGCAGTATTTT. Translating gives CASSLSPGGDSATQYF. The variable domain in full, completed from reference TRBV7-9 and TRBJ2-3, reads DTGVSQNPRHKITKRGQNVTFRCDPISEHNRLYWYRQTLGQGPEFLTYFQNEAQLEKSRLLSDRFSAERPKGSFSTLEIQRTEQGDSAMYLCASSLSPGGDSATQYFGPGTRLTVL.

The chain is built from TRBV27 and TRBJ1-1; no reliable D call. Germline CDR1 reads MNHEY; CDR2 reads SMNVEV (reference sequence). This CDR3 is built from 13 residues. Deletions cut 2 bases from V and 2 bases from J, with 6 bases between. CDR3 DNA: TGTGCCAGCAGTTTAGGCCGTAACACTGAAGCTTTCTTT. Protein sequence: CASSLGRNTEAFF.

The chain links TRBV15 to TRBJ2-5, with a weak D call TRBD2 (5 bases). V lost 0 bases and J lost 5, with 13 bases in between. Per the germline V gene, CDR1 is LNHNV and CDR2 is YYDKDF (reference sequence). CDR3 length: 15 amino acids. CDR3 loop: CATSRDGSIGETQYF. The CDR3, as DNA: TGTGCCACCAGCAGAGATGGGAGTATAGGGGAGACCCAGTACTTC.

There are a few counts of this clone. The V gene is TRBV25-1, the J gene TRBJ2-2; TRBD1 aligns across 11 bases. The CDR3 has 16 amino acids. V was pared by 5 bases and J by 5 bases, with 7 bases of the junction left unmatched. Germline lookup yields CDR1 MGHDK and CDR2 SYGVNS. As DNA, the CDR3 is TGTGCCAGCAGTCGGACCGGGACAGGGGGGACCGGGGAGCTGTTTTTT. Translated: CASSRTGTGGTGELFF. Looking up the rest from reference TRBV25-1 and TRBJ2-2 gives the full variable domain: EADIYQTPRYLVIGTGKKITLECSQTMGHDKMYWYQQDPGMELHLIHYSYGVNSTEKGDLSSESTVSRIRTEHFPLTLESARPSHTSQYLCASSRTGTGGTGELFFGEGSRLTVL.